The present TCR beta chain was sequenced within a study of CD8 T cells in ankylosing spondylitis. There are 14 residues in the CDR3. Germline CDR1 reads DFQATT; CDR2 reads SNEGSKA (reference sequence). V lost 0 bases to trimming and J lost 0 bases, with 9 bases between them. This clonotype was seen many times. Antigen: not known. Study conclusions and caveats: A TCR beta motif of under ten highly homologous variants appeared characteristic of ankylosing spondylitis blood.

Using its own MiXCR run on the 5' RACE reads, TCRdb lists one record per CDR3 protein. The sample carries some 240,000 distinct CDR3 sequences, 8% to 9.5% recorded once. This clonotype originated in a male donor with ankylosing spondylitis or in good health (not recorded which). The V and J genes are TRBV20-1 and TRBJ2-7; no definite D call. The sequenced material came from blood, either unsorted or a sorted T cell fraction (not recorded which). This CDR3 reads CSARDQTSSYEQYF. The CDR3 region has the DNA TGCAGTGCTAGAGATCAGACCTCCTCCTACGAGCAGTACTTC.